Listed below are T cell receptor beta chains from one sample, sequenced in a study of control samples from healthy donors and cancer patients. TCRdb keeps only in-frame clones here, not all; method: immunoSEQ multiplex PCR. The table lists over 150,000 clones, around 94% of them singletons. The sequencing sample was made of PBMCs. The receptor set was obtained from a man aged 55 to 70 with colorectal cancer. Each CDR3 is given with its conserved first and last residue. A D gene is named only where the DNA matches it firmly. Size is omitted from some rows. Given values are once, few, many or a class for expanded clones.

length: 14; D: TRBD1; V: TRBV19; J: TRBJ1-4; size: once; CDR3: CASSRQGVNEKLFF; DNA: TGTGCCAGTAGCCGACAGGGGGTAAATGAAAAACTGTTTTTT
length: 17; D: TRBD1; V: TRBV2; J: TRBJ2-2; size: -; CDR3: CASSESPGQAYTGELFF; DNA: TGTGCCAGCAGTGAAAGTCCTGGACAGGCCTACACCGGGGAGCTGTTTTTT
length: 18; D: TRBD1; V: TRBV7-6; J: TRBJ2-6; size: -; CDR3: CASSLLAGGSSGANVLTF; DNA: TGTGCCAGCAGCTTACTAGCAGGGGGTTCCTCTGGGGCCAACGTCCTGACTTTC
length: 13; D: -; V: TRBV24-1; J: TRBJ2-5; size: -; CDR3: CATSDSPTETQYF; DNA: TGTGCCACCAGTGATTCCCCCACAGAGACCCAGTACTTC
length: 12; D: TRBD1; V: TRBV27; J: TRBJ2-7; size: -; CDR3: CASGRGPYEQYF; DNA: TGTGCCAGCGGCAGGGGGCCCTACGAGCAGTACTTC
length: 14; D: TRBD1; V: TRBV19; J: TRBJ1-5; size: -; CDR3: CASIGTGGNQPQHF; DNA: TGTGCCAGTATCGGGACAGGGGGTAATCAGCCCCAGCATTTT
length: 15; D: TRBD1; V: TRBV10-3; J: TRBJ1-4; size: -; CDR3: CAISGQGETNEKLFF; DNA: TGTGCCATCAGCGGACAGGGGGAGACTAATGAAAAACTGTTTTTT
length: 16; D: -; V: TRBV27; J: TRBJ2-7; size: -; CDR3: CASSLSGGPFSYEQYF; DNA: TGTGCCAGCAGTTTATCTGGGGGCCCCTTCTCCTACGAGCAGTACTTC
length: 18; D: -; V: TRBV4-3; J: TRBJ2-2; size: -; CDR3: CASSQQPLPLGVEGELFF; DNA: TGCGCCAGCAGCCAACAGCCTCTTCCCTTGGGGGTCGAAGGGGAGCTGTTTTTT
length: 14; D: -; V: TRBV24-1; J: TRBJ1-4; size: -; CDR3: CATTSELPNEKLFF; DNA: TGTGCCACCACGAGCGAGCTTCCTAATGAAAAACTGTTTTTT
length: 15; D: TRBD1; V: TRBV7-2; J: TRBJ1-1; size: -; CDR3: CASSTKQGSRTEAFF; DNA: TGTGCCAGCAGCACTAAACAGGGGAGTAGGACTGAAGCTTTCTTT
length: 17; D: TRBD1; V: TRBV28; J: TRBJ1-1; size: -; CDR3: CASSSSRGDRDRTEAFF; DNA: TGTGCCAGCAGTTCATCCCGGGGGGACAGGGATAGGACTGAAGCTTTCTTT
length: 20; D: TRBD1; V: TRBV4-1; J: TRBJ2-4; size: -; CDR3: CASSQDRGFRQGQTINIQYF; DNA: TGCGCCAGCAGCCAAGATCGGGGATTCAGGCAGGGACAGACCATAAACATTCAGTACTTC
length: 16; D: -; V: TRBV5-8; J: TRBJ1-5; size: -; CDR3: CASSLGRELDNQPQHF; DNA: TGTGCCAGCAGCTTGGGGAGGGAGTTGGACAATCAGCCCCAGCATTTT
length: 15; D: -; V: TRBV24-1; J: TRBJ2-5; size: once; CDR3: CATSDRVLTQETQYF; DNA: TGTGCCACCAGTGACCGTGTATTGACCCAAGAGACCCAGTACTTC
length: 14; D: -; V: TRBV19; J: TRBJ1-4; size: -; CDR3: CASRKRGIGEKLFF; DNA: TGTGCCAGTAGGAAGCGGGGAATAGGTGAAAAACTGTTTTTT
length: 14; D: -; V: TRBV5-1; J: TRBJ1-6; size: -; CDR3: CASSLAVVNSPLHF; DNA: TGCGCCAGCAGCTTAGCAGTGGTTAATTCACCCCTCCACTTT
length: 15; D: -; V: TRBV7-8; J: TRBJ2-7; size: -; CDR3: CASSGSGTVGGEQYF; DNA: TGTGCCAGCAGCGGCTCTGGGACAGTCGGGGGCGAGCAGTACTTC
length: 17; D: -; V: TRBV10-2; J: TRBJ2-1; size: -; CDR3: CASSPRGSGGSYNEQFF; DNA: TGCGCCAGCAGCCCCAGGGGTAGCGGCGGCTCCTACAATGAGCAGTTCTTC
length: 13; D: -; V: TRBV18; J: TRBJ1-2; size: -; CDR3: CASSPPGGVGYTF; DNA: TGTGCCAGCTCACCACCGGGCGGGGTTGGCTACACCTTC
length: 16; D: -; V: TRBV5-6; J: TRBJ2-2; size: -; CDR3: CASSLLWGTNTGELFF; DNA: TGTGCCAGCAGCTTGTTATGGGGAACAAACACCGGGGAGCTGTTTTTT
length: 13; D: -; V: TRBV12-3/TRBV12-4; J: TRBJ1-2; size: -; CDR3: CASSLRAYYGYTF; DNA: TGTGCCAGCAGTTTGAGGGCCTACTATGGCTACACCTTC
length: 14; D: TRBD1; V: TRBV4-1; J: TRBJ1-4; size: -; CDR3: CASSSDRGSEKLFF; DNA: TGCGCCAGCAGCTCGGACAGGGGGAGTGAAAAACTGTTTTTT
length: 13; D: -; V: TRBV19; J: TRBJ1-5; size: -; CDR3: CASQQPDNQPQHF; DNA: TGTGCCAGTCAACAGCCGGACAATCAGCCCCAGCATTTT
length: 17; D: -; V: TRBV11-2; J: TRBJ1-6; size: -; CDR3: CASSFSRVVTYNSPLHF; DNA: TGTGCCAGCAGTTTTTCCAGGGTGGTAACCTATAATTCACCCCTCCACTTT
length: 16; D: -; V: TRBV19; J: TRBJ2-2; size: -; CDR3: CASSRFRLGATGELFF; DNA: TGTGCCAGTAGTCGGTTTCGACTGGGGGCAACCGGGGAGCTGTTTTTT
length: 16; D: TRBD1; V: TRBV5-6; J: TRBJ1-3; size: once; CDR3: CASSLVDRLIGNTIYF; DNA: TGTGCCAGCAGCTTGGTGGACAGGTTAATTGGAAACACCATATATTTT
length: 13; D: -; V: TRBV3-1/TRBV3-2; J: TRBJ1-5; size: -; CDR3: CASSQDVEQPQHF; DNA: TGTGCCAGCAGCCAAGATGTGGAGCAGCCCCAGCATTTT
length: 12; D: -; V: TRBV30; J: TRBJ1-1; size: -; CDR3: CAWMGGGFEAFF; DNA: TGTGCCTGGATGGGGGGCGGGTTTGAAGCTTTCTTT
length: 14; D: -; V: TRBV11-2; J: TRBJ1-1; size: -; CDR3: CASSLAAGNTEAFF; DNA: TGTGCCAGCAGCTTAGCGGCCGGAAACACTGAAGCTTTCTTT
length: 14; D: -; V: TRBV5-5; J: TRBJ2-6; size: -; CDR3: CASSRGTGANVLTF; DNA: TGTGCCAGCAGCCGGGGCACTGGGGCCAACGTCCTGACTTTC
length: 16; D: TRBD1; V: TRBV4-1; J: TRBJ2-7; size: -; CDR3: CASSQGQGASPYEQYF; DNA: TGCGCCAGCAGCCAAGGACAGGGGGCGTCTCCCTACGAGCAGTACTTC
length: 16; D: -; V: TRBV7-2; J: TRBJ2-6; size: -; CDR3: CASSLAPDTGANVLTF; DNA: TGTGCCAGCAGCTTAGCCCCGGACACTGGGGCCAACGTCCTGACTTTC
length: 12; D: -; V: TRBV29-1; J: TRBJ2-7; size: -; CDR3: CSVADRDYEQYF; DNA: TGCAGCGTTGCTGACAGAGACTACGAGCAGTACTTC
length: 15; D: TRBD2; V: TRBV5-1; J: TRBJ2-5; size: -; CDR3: CASSLVSSGAETQYF; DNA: TGCGCCAGCAGCTTGGTTTCCAGCGGGGCGGAGACCCAGTACTTC
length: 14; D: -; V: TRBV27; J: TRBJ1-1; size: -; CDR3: CASSLRGSNTEAFF; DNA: TGTGCCAGCAGTTTACGGGGTAGTAACACTGAAGCTTTCTTT